The 27 T cell receptor beta chains below come from one sample, sequenced in a study of T cell repertoires in cytomegalovirus infection. TCRdb redid the calling of the reads with MiXCR, one entry per CDR3 protein. The top ten clones hold about 10% of a sample with a few hundred thousand distinct CDR3 sequences, approximately 13% of them seen once. The material sequenced was PBMCs. These TCRs come from a human donor in good health (CMV status not recorded). Some clones in this sample may be carry-over from other donors' samples.

This clonotype came up many times. The gene calls are TRBV7-2 and TRBJ2-7; D unresolved. CDR1 and CDR2 from the germline V gene are SGHTA and FQGNSA. Deletions cut 2 bases from V and 7 bases from J, with 9 bases between. This CDR3 contains 12 residues. This chain's CDR3 is CASSLQIGEQYF. CDR3 DNA: TGTGCCAGCAGCTTACAGATCGGGGAGCAGTACTTC.

This clonotype has a single count. Given a much more abundant clone one base away, this may be a read error. The V call is TRBV14, the J call TRBJ2-3; no clear D gene. The V and J ends lost 1 base and 7 bases respectively, with 3 bases between them. The CDR3 spans 11 residues. Germline assignment: CDR1 SGHDN and CDR2 FVKESK. Written as DNA, the CDR3 is TGTGCCAGCAGCCAAGCAAATACGCAGTATTTT. Protein product: CASSQANTQYF.

The V and J genes are TRBV28 and TRBJ2-5; a possible D gene is TRBD2 (6 bases). CDR3 size: 16 residues. V was shortened by 2 bases and J by 2 bases, with 15 bases between the two germline ends. CDR1 and CDR2 from the germline V gene are MDHEN and SYDVKM. CDR3 DNA: TGTGCCAGCAGTTTAAGGGGAGGAGGGGTACAAGAGACCCAGTACTTC. It translates to CASSLRGGGVQETQYF.

This clonotype was seen many times. This chain joins TRBV19 and TRBJ2-1, with D unclear. V was cut by 5 bases and J by 5 bases, with 22 bases left in between. Germline V CDR1 and CDR2: LNHDA, SQIVND (reference sequence). The CDR3 extends over 17 amino acids. Here the CDR3 DNA reads TGTGCCAGTAGTCCCGGTCCTAGAATCGGCCCCCACAATGAGCAGTTCTTC. Encoded protein: CASSPGPRIGPHNEQFF.

In regard to this clonotype: One base away lies a much larger clone, so this may be a sequencing read error. The rearrangement joins TRBV14 to TRBJ1-5; 8 nucleotides line up with TRBD1. The CDR3 covers 15 residues. Germline CDR1 SGHDN, CDR2 FVKESK. CDR3 protein: CASSQDRDRRQPQQF. The CDR3 coding sequence is TGTGCCAGCAGCCAAGATAGGGACAGGAGACAGCCCCAGCAGTTT.

V gene TRBV29-1 combines with J gene TRBJ1-4; no clear D. The germline gives CDR1 SQVTM, CDR2 ANQGSEA. Trimming stripped 4 bases from V and 7 bases from J, with 13 bases between. The CDR3 spans 13 residues. As DNA, the CDR3 is TGCAGCGTTGCAGAAATCGATCGTGAAAAACTGTTTTTT. Its protein is CSVAEIDREKLFF.

This clonotype was seen ten or more times. The rearrangement uses TRBV28 and TRBJ2-7; 8 nucleotides line up with TRBD2. The ends lost 6 bases at V and 2 bases at J; junction bases unmatched: 6. CDR3 size: 14 residues. Per the germline V gene, CDR1 is MDHEN and CDR2 is SYDVKM. This chain's CDR3 is CASRPTGGTYEQYF. As DNA, the CDR3 is TGTGCCAGCAGACCAACGGGAGGGACCTACGAGCAGTACTTC.

The sample holds many counts of this clonotype. The chain has TRBV19 and TRBJ1-5; no definite D call. The germline gives CDR1 LNHDA, CDR2 SQIVND (reference sequence). The V end was cut by 4 bases, the J end by 3 bases, with 13 bases between. CDR3 size: 15 residues. The CDR3 DNA reads TGTGCCAGTAGTACCACCCCCGGGTTCAATCAGCCCCAGCATTTT. Encoded protein: CASSTTPGFNQPQHF.

This clonotype was seen at least ten times. The gene calls are TRBV6-4 and TRBJ2-6; D may match TRBD1 or TRBD2 (5 bases each). Trimming cost V 4 bases and J 4 bases, with 11 bases left between them. Per germline, CDR1 MRHNA and CDR2 SNTAGT. The CDR3 totals 15 residues. CDR3: CASSGGADGANVLTF. For the CDR3, the DNA is TGTGCCAGCAGTGGAGGGGCGGACGGGGCCAACGTCCTGACTTTC.

The sample holds a few counts of this clonotype. V gene TRBV6-2 or TRBV6-3 combines with J gene TRBJ2-7; the D gene is possibly TRBD1 (6 bases). Deletions cut 6 bases from V and 1 base from J, with 13 bases between. Germline V gives CDR1 MNHEY, CDR2 SVGEGT. The CDR3 covers 14 residues. The CDR3 here is CASSSSRGSYEQYF. The DNA of the CDR3 is TGTGCCAGCAGCTCATCCAGGGGTTCCTACGAGCAGTACTTC.

This clonotype appeared a few times. This chain joins TRBV5-1 and TRBJ2-7, with 7 bases aligning to TRBD1. With V trimmed by 5 bases and J by 0 bases, 8 bases remained unmatched. The CDR3 spans 15 residues. In germline, CDR1 is SGHRS, CDR2 YFSETQ. CDR3 residues: CASSDRGGASYEQYF. DNA of the CDR3: TGCGCCAGCAGTGACAGAGGGGGCGCCTCCTACGAGCAGTACTTC.

This clonotype appeared a few times. The chain employs TRBV20-1 and TRBJ2-3; D could derive from TRBD1 or TRBD2 (6 bases each). This CDR3 is built from 15 residues. The V end was cut by 1 base, the J end by 2 bases, with 13 bases between. In germline, CDR1 is DFQATT, CDR2 SNEGSKA (reference sequence). The CDR3 here is CSARGPGAYTDTQYF. In DNA form, the CDR3 reads TGCAGTGCTAGAGGGCCGGGGGCCTACACAGATACGCAGTATTTT.

The J gene is TRBJ2-1, the V gene TRBV28; no clear D. Germline CDR1 is MDHEN and CDR2 is SYDVKM. The length of the CDR3 is 17 residues. V was trimmed by 7 bases and J by 0 bases, leaving 19 bases between them. The CDR3 DNA is TGTGCCAGCACCCCTCCCCTTTCCCCGAGCTCCTACAATGAGCAGTTCTTC. Translated, it gives CASTPPLSPSSYNEQFF.

V gene TRBV12-3 or TRBV12-4 combines with J gene TRBJ2-7; D possibly corresponds to TRBD2 (5 bases). This CDR3 comprises 14 residues. Trimming took 6 bases from V and 5 from J, leaving 17 bases between them. The CDR3 sequence is CASRSGLGLHEQYF. The CDR3 nucleotides read TGTGCCAGCAGGTCGGGATTAGGGCTCCACGAGCAGTACTTC.

The rearrangement links TRBV5-4 to TRBJ2-7, with TRBD1 identical over 10 bases. This CDR3 contains 17 residues. After removal of 0 bases from V and 3 bases from J, the junction contained 9 bases not matched to a gene. CDR1 is SGHNT, CDR2 YYREEE, per germline (reference sequence). DNA for the CDR3: TGTGCCAGCAGCTTGGCCCCGGGACAGGGGAAAGACTACGAGCAGTACTTC. Its translation: CASSLAPGQGKDYEQYF.

This clonotype appeared a few times. The V and J genes are TRBV27 and TRBJ2-7, with TRBD2 matching 11 bases. This CDR3 is built from 16 residues. Losses at the gene ends were 5 bases for V and 2 bases for J; bases not matched to a gene: 8. CDR1 and CDR2 (germline): MNHEY, SMNVEV (reference sequence). In DNA, the CDR3 is TGTGCCAGCAGTCTAAAGACTAGCGGGACAACCTACGAGCAGTACTTC. Protein sequence: CASSLKTSGTTYEQYF.

This clonotype was recorded many times. The chain employs TRBV7-2 and TRBJ2-5; maybe TRBD2 (5 bases). CDR3 size: 14 residues. The germline CDR1 and CDR2 sequences are SGHTA and FQGNSA. V dropped 4 bases and J dropped 1 base, with 10 bases sitting between them. The CDR3 sequence is CASSSDLLQETQYF. The CDR3 DNA sequence: TGTGCCAGCAGCTCGGACTTGCTCCAAGAGACCCAGTACTTC.

This clonotype was counted at least ten times. CDR3 sequence reads: CASSFPGVAIWYF. Written as DNA, the CDR3 is TGTGCCAGCAGCTTTCCTGGGGTAGCGATTTGGTACTTC. The chain is built from TRBV7-2 and TRBJ2-7, with D perhaps matching TRBD2 (5 bases). With 3 bases removed from V and 12 bases from J, the gap between germline ends came to 18 bases. The CDR3 length is 13 residues. Germline-derived CDR1 and CDR2 are SGHTA and FQGNSA.

The sample holds a few counts of this clonotype. The V gene is TRBV7-6, the J gene TRBJ2-5; maybe TRBD2 (6 bases). Germline V gene data show CDR1 as SGHVS and CDR2 as FNYEAQ. The V end lost 5 bases, the J end lost 1 base, and 14 bases lay between the germline ends. The CDR3 is made up of 15 amino acids. The CDR3 region has the DNA TGTGCCAGCAGCGTCGAGGGAGCGGGCCAAGAGACCCAGTACTTC. The encoded protein is CASSVEGAGQETQYF.

This clonotype showed up many times. The rearrangement uses TRBV6-2 or TRBV6-3 and TRBJ2-2; weak D call: TRBD2 (6 bases). The CDR3 loop spans 15 amino acids. V was trimmed by 5 bases and J by 2 bases, leaving 12 bases between them. Germline V CDR1 and CDR2: MNHEY, SVGEGT. The CDR3 sequence: CASSRGETNTGELFF. The CDR3 coding sequence is TGTGCCAGCAGTCGCGGGGAGACTAACACCGGGGAGCTGTTTTTT.

This clonotype has a count of ten or more. This chain connects TRBV7-2 to TRBJ1-5; 9 nucleotides align to TRBD1. The CDR3 runs to 14 residues. Germline V gene lookup returns CDR1 SGHTA and CDR2 FQGNSA. V lost 4 bases and J lost 5; bases outside the gene matches: 3. The CDR3 loop reads CASSWGQGYQPQHF. The CDR3, as DNA: TGTGCCAGCAGCTGGGGACAGGGCTATCAGCCCCAGCATTTT. Looking up the rest from reference TRBV7-2 and TRBJ1-5 gives the full variable domain: GAGVSQSPSNKVTEKGKDVELRCDPISGHTALYWYRQSLGQGLEFLIYFQGNSAPDKSGLPSDRFSAERTGGSVSTLTIQRTQQEDSAVYLCASSWGQGYQPQHFGDGTRLSIL.

The chain employs TRBV29-1 and TRBJ2-1; 11 nucleotides align to TRBD2. J was trimmed by 7 bases and V by 6 bases; bases with no gene match: 8. The length of the CDR3 is 14 residues. CDR1 is SQVTM, CDR2 ANQGSEA, per germline. The CDR3 DNA reads as TGCAGCGTCCATACTAGCGGGAGATCGAATGAGCAGTTCTTC. It specifies CSVHTSGRSNEQFF.

This clonotype was recorded at least ten times. Written as DNA, the CDR3 is TGCGCCAGCAGCCAAGAGACCACGGGACAGGGGGCTGGAGGGGCCAACGTCCTGACTTTC. Translated, it gives CASSQETTGQGAGGANVLTF. J is TRBJ2-6 and V is TRBV4-3; TRBD1 agrees at 12 bases. The CDR3 covers 20 residues. Germline V CDR1 and CDR2: LGHNA, YSLEER. V shed 0 bases and J 4 bases; nucleotides not matched to a gene: 10.

The V call is TRBV20-1, the J call TRBJ2-3, with D perhaps matching TRBD2 (5 bases). The CDR3 runs to 13 residues. Deletions cut 6 bases from V and 1 base from J, with 11 bases between. Germline CDR1 and CDR2: DFQATT and SNEGSKA (reference sequence). CDR3 amino acids: CSAGRGGTDTQYF. CDR3 coding DNA: TGCAGTGCGGGTCGGGGAGGCACAGATACGCAGTATTTT.

About this clonotype itself: The conserved phenylalanine or tryptophan normally closing the CDR3 is absent here, so this likely arose from a read error. The CDR3 DNA is TGTTCCAGTAGTATAGATAGACCGGGAGTTGTGTTCGTGCATGAGCAGTTCATC. It translates to CSSSIDRPGVVFVHEQFI. V and J are TRBV19 and TRBJ2-1; D might be TRBD2 (6 bases). Germline loops: CDR1 LNHDA, CDR2 SQIVND (reference sequence). The CDR3 loop spans 18 amino acids.

This clonotype has at least ten counts. The chain carries TRBV7-6 and TRBJ1-1, with 7 bases identical to TRBD1. V gave up 0 bases and J gave up 1 base; unmatched junction bases: 8. The CDR3 is 17 amino acids. Germline CDR1 SGHVS, CDR2 FNYEAQ. In DNA form, the CDR3 reads TGTGCCAGCAGCTTAGCACGACAGGGATATGGGAACACTGAAGCTTTCTTT. It translates to CASSLARQGYGNTEAFF.

This clonotype has more than one count but fewer than ten. This chain links TRBV5-5 with TRBJ2-1, with no clear D. V was shortened by 2 bases and J by 8 bases, with 8 bases between the two germline ends. Germline assignment: CDR1 SGHKS and CDR2 YYEKEE (reference sequence). The CDR3 covers 12 residues. The CDR3 DNA sequence: TGTGCCAGCAGCTTTGAGGTGCATGAGCAGTTCTTC. Its translation: CASSFEVHEQFF.